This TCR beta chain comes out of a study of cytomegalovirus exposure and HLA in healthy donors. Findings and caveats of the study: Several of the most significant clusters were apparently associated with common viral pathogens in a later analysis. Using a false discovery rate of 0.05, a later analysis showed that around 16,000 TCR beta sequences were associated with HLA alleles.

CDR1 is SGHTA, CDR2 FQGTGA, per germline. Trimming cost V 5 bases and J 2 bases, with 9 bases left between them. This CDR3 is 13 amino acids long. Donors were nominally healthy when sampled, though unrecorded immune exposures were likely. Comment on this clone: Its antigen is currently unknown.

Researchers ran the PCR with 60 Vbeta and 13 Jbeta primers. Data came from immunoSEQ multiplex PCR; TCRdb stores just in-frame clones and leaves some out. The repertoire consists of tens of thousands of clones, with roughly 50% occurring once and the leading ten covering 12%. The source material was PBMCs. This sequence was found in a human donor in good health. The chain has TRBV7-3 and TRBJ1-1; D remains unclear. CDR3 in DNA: TGTGCCAGCAGCGCCGGTCTAAACACTGAAGCTTTCTTT. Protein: CASSAGLNTEAFF.